The 19 T cell receptor beta chains given below trace back to one sample, sequenced in a study of tumor-infiltrating lymphocytes in primary liver carcinoma (dated by TCRdb to 2016 to 2017). For sequencing, an Illumina HiSeq 2500 was employed. A constant-region primer and ProtoScript II reverse transcriptase were used to reverse-transcribe TCRbeta-specific cDNA from about 500 ng total RNA. TCRbeta libraries were built with three nested multiplex PCR rounds, a slightly modified ARM-PCR procedure. The first two PCR rounds used multiplex TRBV1-TRBV30 forward primers with a Cbeta reverse primer, each for about 10 cycles. TCRdb handled the public reads itself, with Q25 trimming in fastp and clone calling in MiXCR, and kept productive beta chains. Each CDR3 protein gets just one entry, which takes the most common genes and DNA from the rows behind it. The sample table contains 100,000 to 150,000 distinct CDR3 sequences; only one count was recorded for around 64% of them. Roughly 8% of the sample belongs to the ten largest clones.

Without any cell sorting, total RNA and DNA were extracted together from around 20-30 mg of bulk tissue using the AllPrep DNA/RNA mini kit. The source material was liver tumor tissue from sampling region 3. Per the publication, the cell subset or site label means: tumor region T3, left-lateral pole. These receptors were taken from a woman in her sixties or seventies with primary liver carcinoma and hepatitis B virus infection.

This clonotype was recorded a few times. The chain carries TRBV5-1 and TRBJ2-6; no reliable D call. This CDR3 region has 14 residues. Trimming removed 6 bases at V and 0 bases at J, with 7 bases between. CDR1 is SGHRS, CDR2 YFSETQ, per germline. The CDR3 loop is CASTFLSGANVLTF. The CDR3 DNA reads as TGCGCCAGCACGTTTCTCTCTGGGGCCAACGTCCTGACTTTC.

As regards this clonotype: The junction shows a germline mismatch at one end, possibly a read error. The chain carries TRBV6-6 and TRBJ1-2; possibly TRBD1 for D (6 bases). This CDR3 comprises 16 residues. Per the germline V gene, CDR1 is MNHNY and CDR2 is SVGAGI (reference sequence). CDR3 loop: CASSYPGQKANSGHTF. The CDR3, as DNA: TGTGCCAGCAGCTACCCCGGACAGAAAGCTAACTCTGGCCACACCTTC.

On this clonotype: One junction end does not reproduce the germline sequence, and a read error may be involved. The CDR3 region has the DNA TGCAGAGTTGACCTGGAACGTAGGGGAAAAGAGCAGTTCTTC. Translated, it gives CRVDLERRGKEQFF. The rearrangement links TRBV29-1 to TRBJ2-1, with a possible D match to TRBD1 (5 bases). This CDR3 has 14 amino acids. CDR1 and CDR2 from the germline V gene are SQVTM and ANQGSEA.

This clonotype occurred many times. The J gene is TRBJ1-5, the V gene TRBV12-3 or TRBV12-4, with D possibly being TRBD1 (5 bases). CDR3 length: 16 amino acids. Trimming took 3 bases from V and 4 from J, leaving 16 bases between them. CDR3 region: CASSLTGVGGNQPQHF. CDR3 DNA: TGTGCCAGCAGTTTGACGGGGGTGGGAGGGAATCAGCCCCAGCATTTT.

With respect to this clonotype: The junction departs from germline at one end; a sequencing error may be responsible. V gene TRBV11-1 combines with J gene TRBJ1-1, with D unresolved. CDR3 length equals 17 residues. Germline V gene sequence: CDR1 SGHAT, CDR2 FQDESV (reference sequence). The CDR3 loop is CTSSLVSGAPGDTEAFF. The CDR3, as DNA: TGTACCAGCAGCTTAGTGTCGGGCGCCCCCGGGGACACTGAAGCTTTCTTT.

This clonotype was seen a handful of times. The chain recombines TRBV18 with TRBJ2-5; D gene ambiguous. Germline CDR1 reads KGHSH; CDR2 reads LQKENI. Trimming took off 4 bases at V and 2 bases at J, with 2 bases between the two ends. This CDR3 is 11 amino acids long. In nucleotides, the CDR3 is TGTGCCAGCTCACAGCAAGAGACCCAGTACTTC. Translating gives CASSQQETQYF.

Ten or more counts support this clonotype. V and J are TRBV5-6 and TRBJ2-2; 8 bases agree with TRBD2. The CDR3 extends over 16 amino acids. Germline loops: CDR1 SGHDT, CDR2 YYEEEE. After removal of 4 bases from V and 7 bases from J, the junction contained 12 bases not matched to a gene. The DNA for the CDR3 is TGTGCCAGCAGCCGGCGTGTTAGCGGGAAAGTCGGGGAGCTGTTTTTT. Translation: CASSRRVSGKVGELFF.

This clonotype has a single count. Germline and junction disagree at one end, which may indicate a read error. This rearrangement joins TRBV29-1 to TRBJ1-1; D is undetermined. Germline V gives CDR1 SQVTM, CDR2 ANQGSEA. CDR3 size: 10 residues. DNA of the CDR3: TGTAGCGCTTTGAACACTGTAGCTTTCTTT. Translation: CSALNTVAFF.

A word on this clonotype: A read error may account for a junction end that differs from germline. This chain uses TRBV7-2 with TRBJ2-1; D unresolved. CDR3 size: 13 residues. The germline CDR1 and CDR2 sequences are SGHTA and FQGNSA. CDR3 amino acids: CASCLAVHNEQFF. CDR3 bases: TGTGCCAGCTGCTTAGCCGTTCACAATGAGCAGTTCTTC.

As regards this clonotype: The junction and the germline gene differ at one end; a read error may be behind it. The chain joins TRBV6-5 to TRBJ2-1, with D unclear. There are 17 residues in the CDR3. From germline, CDR1 is MNHEY and CDR2 SVGAGI. CDR3 coding DNA: TGTGCCAGCAGTTACTCGTCTCTTAGCTGGAAGTACAATGGGCAGTTCTTC. Translation: CASSYSSLSWKYNGQFF.

V and J are TRBV29-1 and TRBJ2-6, with TRBD2 matching 7 bases. The CDR3 contains 15 residues. From germline, CDR1 is SQVTM and CDR2 ANQGSEA. The CDR3 sequence is CTIQGASGGANVLTF. The DNA for the CDR3 is TGCACCATCCAAGGGGCTAGCGGTGGGGCCAACGTCCTGACTTTC.

This clonotype was counted between two and nine times. This clone may be a read error of a much larger clone one base away. The chain is built from TRBV12-3 or TRBV12-4 and TRBJ1-1, with 10 bases fitting TRBD1. Trimming removed 6 bases from V and 10 bases from J; junction bases left unmatched: 20. This CDR3 contains 17 residues. The CDR3 DNA is TGTGCCAGCAGCACAGGACAGGGGGTCGACTGGTCTTTTCGAGCTTTCTTT. Its protein product is CASSTGQGVDWSFRAFF.

Points on this clonotype: Without the conserved terminal phenylalanine or tryptophan, this CDR3 likely stems from a read error. J is TRBJ2-1 and V is TRBV11-2, with 10 bases aligning to TRBD2. Germline V gives CDR1 SGHAT, CDR2 FQNNGV. The J segment lost 8 bases and the V segment lost 4 bases, leaving 2 bases of the junction unmatched. The CDR3 is made up of 13 amino acids. CDR3 DNA sequence: TGTGCCAGCAGCTGGACTAGCGGTGATGAGCAGTTCCCC. Its protein is CASSWTSGDEQFP.

The table lists this clonotype with a count of one. This rearrangement joins TRBV7-9 to TRBJ2-3; 9 bases agree with TRBD2. The CDR3 is 16 residues long. Germline lookup yields CDR1 SEHNR and CDR2 FQNEAQ (reference sequence). J was trimmed by 5 bases and V by 10 bases; bases with no gene match: 16. The DNA for the CDR3 is TGTGCCACCAGTCAAGGAGCCTTAGCGGGAGTAGATACGCAGTATTTT. Translated: CATSQGALAGVDTQYF.

This clonotype came up many times. The rearrangement joins TRBV29-1 to TRBJ1-2; possible D gene TRBD1, 5 bases. The V gene's germline CDR1 is SQVTM and CDR2 ANQGSEA. Trimming left V 7 bases short and J 4 bases short, with 16 bases between. The CDR3 contains 13 residues. In DNA form, the CDR3 reads TGCAGCGCAGAAACAGGACGTCTCTATGGCTACACCTTC. Protein product: CSAETGRLYGYTF.

A remark on this clonotype: Its ends do not fully match the called genes, so a read error is possible. V gene TRBV6-1 combines with J gene TRBJ2-7; a possible D gene is TRBD1 (5 bases). The CDR3 contains 15 residues. Germline CDR1 is MNHNS and CDR2 is SASEGT. CDR3 coding DNA: TGTGCCAGAAGTGAAGCGACAGAACCCTTGGGTGAGCAGTACTTC. Encoded protein: CARSEATEPLGEQYF.

This clonotype has at least ten counts. The chain uses TRBV11-2 and TRBJ1-1, with 10 bases identical to TRBD1. V lost 5 bases and J lost 8; bases outside the gene matches: 8. Germline loops: CDR1 SGHAT, CDR2 FQNNGV. There are 14 residues in the CDR3. The CDR3 loop is CASSPLGQGGEAFF. The CDR3 DNA sequence: TGTGCCAGCAGCCCGCTTGGACAGGGGGGAGAAGCTTTCTTT.

This clonotype was found a few times. The genes are TRBV11-2 and TRBJ2-2; D may be TRBD1 (5 bases). The CDR3 sequence is 13 residues long. Trimming removed 2 bases at V and 5 bases at J, with 6 bases between. CDR1 and CDR2 (germline): SGHAT, FQNNGV. The CDR3 sequence is CASSLRGTGELFF. The CDR3 DNA reads as TGTGCCAGCAGCTTAAGGGGAACCGGGGAGCTGTTTTTT. Based on the CDR3 plus reference TRBV11-2 and TRBJ2-2, the full variable domain is EAGVAQSPRYKIIEKRQSVAFWCNPISGHATLYWYQQILGQGPKLLIQFQNNGVVDDSQLPKDRFSAERLKGVDSTLKIQPAKLEDSAVYLCASSLRGTGELFFGEGSRLTVL.

This clonotype has a single count. A junction boundary mismatches the germline segment, possibly from a read error. The V gene is TRBV29-1, the J gene TRBJ2-5; D is possibly TRBD1 or TRBD2 (5 bases each). CDR1 SQVTM and CDR2 ANQGSEA come from the germline V gene. CDR3 length equals 14 residues. The CDR3, as DNA: TGTAGCTCCACGAGGCCCGAGAGGGGTGAGACCCGGTACTTC. Translating it yields CSSTRPERGETRYF. Combining the CDR3 with reference TRBV29-1 and TRBJ2-5 gives the whole variable domain SAVISQKPSRDICQRGTSLTIQCQVDSQVTMMFWYRQQPGQSLTLIATANQGSEATYESGFVIDKFPISRPNLTFSTLTVSNMSPEDSSIYLCSSTRPERGETRYFGPGTRLLVL.